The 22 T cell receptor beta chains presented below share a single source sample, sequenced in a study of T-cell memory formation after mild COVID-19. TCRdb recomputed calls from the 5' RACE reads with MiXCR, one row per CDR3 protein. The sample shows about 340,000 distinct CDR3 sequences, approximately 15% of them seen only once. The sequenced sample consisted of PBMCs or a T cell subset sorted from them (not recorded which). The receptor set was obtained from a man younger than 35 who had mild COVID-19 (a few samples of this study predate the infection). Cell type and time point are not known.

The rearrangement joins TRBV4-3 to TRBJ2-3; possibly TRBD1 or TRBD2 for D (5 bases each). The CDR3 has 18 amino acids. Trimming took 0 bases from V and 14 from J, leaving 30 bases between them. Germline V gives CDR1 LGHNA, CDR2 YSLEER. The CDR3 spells CASSQEWGMSVPQRGRYF. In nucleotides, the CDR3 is TGCGCCAGCAGCCAAGAGTGGGGGATGTCGGTACCGCAAAGAGGTCGGTATTTT.

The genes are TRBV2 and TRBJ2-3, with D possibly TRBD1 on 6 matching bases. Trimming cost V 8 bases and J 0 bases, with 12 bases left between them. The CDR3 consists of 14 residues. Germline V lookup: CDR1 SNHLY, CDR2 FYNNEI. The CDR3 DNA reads TGTGCCAGCCGGGACACGACTAGCACAGATACGCAGTATTTT. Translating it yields CASRDTTSTDTQYF.

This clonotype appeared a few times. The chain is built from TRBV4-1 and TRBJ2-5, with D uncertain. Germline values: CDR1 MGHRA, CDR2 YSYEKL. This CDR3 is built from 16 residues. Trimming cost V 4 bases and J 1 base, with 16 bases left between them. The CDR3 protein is CASSPIYRRSQETQYF. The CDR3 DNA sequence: TGCGCCAGCAGCCCTATTTACAGACGTAGCCAAGAGACCCAGTACTTC.

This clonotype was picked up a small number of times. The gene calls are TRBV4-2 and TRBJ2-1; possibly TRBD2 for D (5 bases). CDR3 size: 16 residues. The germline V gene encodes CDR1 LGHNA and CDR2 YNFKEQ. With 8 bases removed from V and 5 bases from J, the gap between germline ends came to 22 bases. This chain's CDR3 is CASSPTEASLDNEQFF. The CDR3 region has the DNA TGTGCCAGCTCCCCAACGGAGGCTAGCCTAGACAATGAGCAGTTCTTC.

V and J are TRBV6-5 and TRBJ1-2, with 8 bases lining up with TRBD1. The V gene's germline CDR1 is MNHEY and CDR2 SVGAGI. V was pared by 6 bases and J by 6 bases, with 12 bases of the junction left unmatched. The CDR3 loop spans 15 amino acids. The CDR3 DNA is TGTGCCAGCAGATTAACTTCAGGGGGCCGGAATGGCTACACCTTC. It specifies CASRLTSGGRNGYTF.

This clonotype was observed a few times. Here the CDR3 reads CASSQGLNTGELFF. The CDR3 bases are TGCGCCAGCAGCCAAGGTTTGAACACCGGGGAGCTGTTTTTT. J is TRBJ2-2 and V is TRBV4-3; D is undetermined. Trimming took off 1 base at V and 1 base at J, with 4 bases between the two ends. Germline assignment: CDR1 LGHNA and CDR2 YSLEER. CDR3 length: 14 residues.

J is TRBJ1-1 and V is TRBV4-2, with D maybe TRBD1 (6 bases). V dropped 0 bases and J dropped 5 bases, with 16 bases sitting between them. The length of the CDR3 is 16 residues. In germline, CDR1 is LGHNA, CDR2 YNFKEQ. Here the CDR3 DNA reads TGTGCCAGCAGCCAAGAGGTGGCAAGTAGGGGGACTGAAGCTTTCTTT. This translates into CASSQEVASRGTEAFF.

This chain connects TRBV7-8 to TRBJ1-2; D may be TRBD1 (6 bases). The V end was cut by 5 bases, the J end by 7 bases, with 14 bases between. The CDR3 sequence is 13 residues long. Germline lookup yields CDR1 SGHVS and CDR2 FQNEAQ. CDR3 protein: CASSPGTNSGYTF. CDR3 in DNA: TGTGCCAGCAGCCCCGGGACAAATAGTGGCTACACCTTC.

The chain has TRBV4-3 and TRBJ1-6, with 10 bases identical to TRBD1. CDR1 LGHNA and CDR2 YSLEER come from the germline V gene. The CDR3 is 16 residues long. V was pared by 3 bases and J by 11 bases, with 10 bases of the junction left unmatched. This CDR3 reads CASSHSRDRGPAPLHF. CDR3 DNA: TGCGCCAGCAGCCATTCCCGGGACAGGGGCCCGGCACCCCTCCACTTT.

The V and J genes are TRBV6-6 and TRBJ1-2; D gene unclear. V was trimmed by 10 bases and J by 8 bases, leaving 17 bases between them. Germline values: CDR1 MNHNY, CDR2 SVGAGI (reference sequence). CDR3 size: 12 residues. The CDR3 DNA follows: TGTGCCACCCCTCACCTAGAAGGAGGCTACACCTTC. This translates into CATPHLEGGYTF.

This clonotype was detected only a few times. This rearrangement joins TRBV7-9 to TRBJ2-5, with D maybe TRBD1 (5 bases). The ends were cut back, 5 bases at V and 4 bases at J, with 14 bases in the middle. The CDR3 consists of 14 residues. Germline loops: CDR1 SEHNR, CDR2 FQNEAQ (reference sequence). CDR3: CASSTPSRVETQYF. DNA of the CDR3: TGTGCCAGCAGCACGCCGTCCAGGGTAGAGACCCAGTACTTC.

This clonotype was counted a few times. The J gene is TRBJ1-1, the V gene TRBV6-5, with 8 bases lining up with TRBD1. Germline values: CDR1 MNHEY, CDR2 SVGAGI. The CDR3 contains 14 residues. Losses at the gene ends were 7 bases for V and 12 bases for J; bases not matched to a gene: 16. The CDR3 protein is CASTLDPTGGRSFF. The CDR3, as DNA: TGTGCCAGCACCTTAGACCCAACAGGGGGTCGGTCTTTCTTT.

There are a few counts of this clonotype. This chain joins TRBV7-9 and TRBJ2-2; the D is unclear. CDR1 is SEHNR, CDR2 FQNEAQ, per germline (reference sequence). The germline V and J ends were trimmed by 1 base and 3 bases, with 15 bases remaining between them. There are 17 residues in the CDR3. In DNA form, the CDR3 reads TGTGCCAGCAGCTTAGTTTGGGCCCTACTTGACACCGGGGAGCTGTTTTTT. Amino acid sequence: CASSLVWALLDTGELFF.

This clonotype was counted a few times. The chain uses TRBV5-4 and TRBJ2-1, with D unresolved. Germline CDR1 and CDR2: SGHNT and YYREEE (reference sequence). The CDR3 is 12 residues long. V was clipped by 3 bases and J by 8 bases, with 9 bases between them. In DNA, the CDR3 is TGTGCCAGCAGCTCGGAAGGGTATGAGCAGTTCTTC. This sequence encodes CASSSEGYEQFF.

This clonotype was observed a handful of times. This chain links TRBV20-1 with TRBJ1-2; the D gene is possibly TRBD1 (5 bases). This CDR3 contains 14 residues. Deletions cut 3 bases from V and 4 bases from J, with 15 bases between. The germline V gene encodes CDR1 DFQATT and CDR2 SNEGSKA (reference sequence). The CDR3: CSARGRDRRYGYTF. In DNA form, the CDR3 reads TGCAGTGCTAGGGGGAGGGACCGCCGCTATGGCTACACCTTC.

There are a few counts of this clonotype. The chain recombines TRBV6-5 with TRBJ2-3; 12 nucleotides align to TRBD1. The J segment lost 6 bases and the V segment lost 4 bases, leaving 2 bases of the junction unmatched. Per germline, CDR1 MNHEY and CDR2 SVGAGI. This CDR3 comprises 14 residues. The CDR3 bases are TGTGCCAGCAGTTGGGGACAGGGGGCGGATACGCAGTATTTT. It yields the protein CASSWGQGADTQYF.

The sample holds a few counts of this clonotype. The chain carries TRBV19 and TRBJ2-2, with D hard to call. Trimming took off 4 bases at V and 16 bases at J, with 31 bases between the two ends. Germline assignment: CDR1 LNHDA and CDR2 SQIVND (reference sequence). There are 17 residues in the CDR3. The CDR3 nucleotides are TGTGCCAGTAGTACCCGTTCAGGCCTGAGTCTGAATGGGTATTCGTTTTTT. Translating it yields CASSTRSGLSLNGYSFF. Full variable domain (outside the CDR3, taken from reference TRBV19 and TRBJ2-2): DGGITQSPKYLFRKEGQNVTLSCEQNLNHDAMYWYRQDPGQGLRLIYYSQIVNDFQKGDIAEGYSVSREKKESFPLTVTSAQKNPTAFYLCASSTRSGLSLNGYSFFGEGSRLTVL.

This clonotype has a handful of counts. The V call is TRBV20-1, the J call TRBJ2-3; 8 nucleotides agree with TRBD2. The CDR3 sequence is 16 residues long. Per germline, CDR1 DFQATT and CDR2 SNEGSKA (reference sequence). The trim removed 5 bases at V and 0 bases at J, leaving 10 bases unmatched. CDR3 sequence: CSADRGGTTSTDTQYF. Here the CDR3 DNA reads TGCAGTGCTGATCGGGGGGGCACCACTAGCACAGATACGCAGTATTTT.

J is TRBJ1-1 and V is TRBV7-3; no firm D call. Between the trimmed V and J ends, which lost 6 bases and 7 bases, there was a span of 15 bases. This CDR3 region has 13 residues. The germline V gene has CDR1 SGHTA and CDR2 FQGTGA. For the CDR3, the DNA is TGTGCCAGCAGTCCGGGGTGGGGAGTTGAAGCTTTCTTT. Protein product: CASSPGWGVEAFF. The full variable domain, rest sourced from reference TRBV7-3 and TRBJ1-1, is GAGVSQTPSNKVTEKGKYVELRCDPISGHTALYWYRQSLGQGPEFLIYFQGTGAADDSGLPNDRFFAVRPEGSVSTLKIQRTERGDSAVYLCASSPGWGVEAFFGQGTRLTVV.

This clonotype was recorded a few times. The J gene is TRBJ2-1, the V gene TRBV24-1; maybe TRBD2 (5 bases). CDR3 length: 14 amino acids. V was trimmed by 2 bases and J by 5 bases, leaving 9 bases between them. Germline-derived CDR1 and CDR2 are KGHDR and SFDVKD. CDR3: CATSDSRTDNEQFF. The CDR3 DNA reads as TGTGCCACCAGTGATTCTAGGACTGACAATGAGCAGTTCTTC.

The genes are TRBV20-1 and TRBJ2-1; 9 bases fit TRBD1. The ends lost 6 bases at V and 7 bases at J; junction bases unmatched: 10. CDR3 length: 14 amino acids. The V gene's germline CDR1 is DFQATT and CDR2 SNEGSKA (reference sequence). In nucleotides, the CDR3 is TGCAGTGCCCCGAGGCGGGACAGGGCAAATGAGCAGTTCTTC. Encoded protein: CSAPRRDRANEQFF.

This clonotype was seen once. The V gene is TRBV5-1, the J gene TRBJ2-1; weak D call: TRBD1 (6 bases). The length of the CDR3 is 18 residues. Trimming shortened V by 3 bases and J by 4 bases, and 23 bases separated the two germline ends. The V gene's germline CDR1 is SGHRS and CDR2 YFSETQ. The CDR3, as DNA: TGCGCCAGCAGCTCTTGGAACGGTTCTGGGACAATATACAATGAGCAGTTCTTC. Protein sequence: CASSSWNGSGTIYNEQFF. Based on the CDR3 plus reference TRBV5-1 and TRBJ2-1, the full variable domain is KAGVTQTPRYLIKTRGQQVTLSCSPISGHRSVSWYQQTPGQGLQFLFEYFSETQRNKGNFPGRFSGRQFSNSRSEMNVSTLELGDSALYLCASSSWNGSGTIYNEQFFGPGTRLTVL.